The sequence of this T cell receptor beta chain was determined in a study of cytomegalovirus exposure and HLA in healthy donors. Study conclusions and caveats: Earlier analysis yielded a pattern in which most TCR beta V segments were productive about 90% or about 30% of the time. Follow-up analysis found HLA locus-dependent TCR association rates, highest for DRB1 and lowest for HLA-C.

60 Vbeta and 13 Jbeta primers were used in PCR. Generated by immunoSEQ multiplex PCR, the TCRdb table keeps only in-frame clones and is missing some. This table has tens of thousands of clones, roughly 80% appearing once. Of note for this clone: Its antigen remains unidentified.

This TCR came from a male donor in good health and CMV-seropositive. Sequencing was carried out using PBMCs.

Here the CDR3 reads CASSSRRRASYEQYF. CDR3 in DNA: TGTGCCAGCAGCTCCAGACGGCGGGCGTCCTACGAGCAGTACTTC. The chain combines TRBV5-6 with TRBJ2-5; possible D gene TRBD2, 5 bases. Matching the DNA end better, TRBJ2-7 makes the J call doubtful. This CDR3 comprises 15 residues. CDR1 is SGHDT, CDR2 YYEEEE, per germline.